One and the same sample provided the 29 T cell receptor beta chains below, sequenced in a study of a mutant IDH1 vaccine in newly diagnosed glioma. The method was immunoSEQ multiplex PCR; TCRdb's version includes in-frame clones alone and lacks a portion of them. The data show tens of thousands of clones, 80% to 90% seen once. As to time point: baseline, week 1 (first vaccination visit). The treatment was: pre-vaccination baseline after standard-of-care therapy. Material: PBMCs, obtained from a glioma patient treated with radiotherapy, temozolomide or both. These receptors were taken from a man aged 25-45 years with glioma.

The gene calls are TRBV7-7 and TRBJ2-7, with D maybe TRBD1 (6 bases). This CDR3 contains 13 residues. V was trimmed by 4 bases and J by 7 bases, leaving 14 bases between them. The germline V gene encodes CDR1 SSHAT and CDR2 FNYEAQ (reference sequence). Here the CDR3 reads CASSSGQYGEQYF. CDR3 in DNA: TGTGCCAGCAGCTCTGGACAGTATGGGGAGCAGTACTTC.

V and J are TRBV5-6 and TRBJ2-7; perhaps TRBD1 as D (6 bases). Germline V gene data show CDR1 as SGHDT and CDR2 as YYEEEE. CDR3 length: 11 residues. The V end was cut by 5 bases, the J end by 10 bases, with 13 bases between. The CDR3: CASSPGDIQYF. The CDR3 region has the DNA TGTGCCAGCAGTCCCGGGGACATCCAGTACTTC.

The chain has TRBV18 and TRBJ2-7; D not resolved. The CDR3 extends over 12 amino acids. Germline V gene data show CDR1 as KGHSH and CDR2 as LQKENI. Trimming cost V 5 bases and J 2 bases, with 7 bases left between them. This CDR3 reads CASSVGPYEQYF. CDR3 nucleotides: TGTGCCAGCTCAGTGGGCCCCTACGAGCAGTACTTC.

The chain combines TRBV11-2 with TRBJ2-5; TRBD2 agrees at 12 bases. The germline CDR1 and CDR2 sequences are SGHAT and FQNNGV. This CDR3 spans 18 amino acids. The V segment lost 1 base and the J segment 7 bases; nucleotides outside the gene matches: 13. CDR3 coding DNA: TGTGCCAGCAGCTTAGTGCCTAGCGGGGGGGTTACCTTCGGGACCCAGTACTTC. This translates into CASSLVPSGGVTFGTQYF.

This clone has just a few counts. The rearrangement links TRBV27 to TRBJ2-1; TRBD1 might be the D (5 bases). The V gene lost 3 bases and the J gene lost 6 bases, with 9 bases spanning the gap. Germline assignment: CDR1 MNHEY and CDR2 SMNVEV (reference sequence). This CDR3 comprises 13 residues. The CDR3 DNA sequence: TGTGCCAGCAGTTTGGGCAGGGCCAATGAGCAGTTCTTC. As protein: CASSLGRANEQFF.

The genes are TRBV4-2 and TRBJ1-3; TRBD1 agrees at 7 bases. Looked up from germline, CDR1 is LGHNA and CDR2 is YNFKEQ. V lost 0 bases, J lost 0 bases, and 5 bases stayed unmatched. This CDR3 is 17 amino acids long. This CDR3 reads CASSQEGGTASGNTIYF. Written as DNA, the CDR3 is TGTGCCAGCAGCCAAGAGGGAGGGACAGCCTCTGGAAACACCATATATTTT.

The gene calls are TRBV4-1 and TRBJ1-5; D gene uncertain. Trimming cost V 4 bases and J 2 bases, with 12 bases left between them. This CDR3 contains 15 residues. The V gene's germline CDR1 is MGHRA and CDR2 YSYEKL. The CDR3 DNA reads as TGCGCCAGCAGCCTCGCTAGTTATGGCAATCAGCCCCAGCATTTT. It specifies CASSLASYGNQPQHF.

The chain's CDR3 is CASSHSGGPDYNEQFF. CDR3 nucleotide sequence: TGCGCCAGCAGCCATAGCGGGGGGCCGGATTACAATGAGCAGTTCTTC. This chain joins TRBV4-1 and TRBJ2-1; 10 positions match TRBD2. The CDR3 is made up of 16 amino acids. The germline V gene has CDR1 MGHRA and CDR2 YSYEKL. J was trimmed by 4 bases and V by 3 bases; bases with no gene match: 6.

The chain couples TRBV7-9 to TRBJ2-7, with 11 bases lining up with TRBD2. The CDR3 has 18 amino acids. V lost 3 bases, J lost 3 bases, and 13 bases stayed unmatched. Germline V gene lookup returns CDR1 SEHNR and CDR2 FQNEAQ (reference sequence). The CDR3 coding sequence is TGTGCCAGCAGCTTGTCTGCCCGGATAGCGGGGGGGATCTACGAGCAGTACTTC. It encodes CASSLSARIAGGIYEQYF.

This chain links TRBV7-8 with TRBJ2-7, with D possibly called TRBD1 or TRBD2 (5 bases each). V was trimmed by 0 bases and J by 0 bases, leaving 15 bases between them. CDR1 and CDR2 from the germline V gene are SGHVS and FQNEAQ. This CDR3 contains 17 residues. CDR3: CASSLAYGTQSSYEQYF. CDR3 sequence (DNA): TGTGCCAGCAGCTTAGCTTACGGGACCCAGAGCTCCTACGAGCAGTACTTC.

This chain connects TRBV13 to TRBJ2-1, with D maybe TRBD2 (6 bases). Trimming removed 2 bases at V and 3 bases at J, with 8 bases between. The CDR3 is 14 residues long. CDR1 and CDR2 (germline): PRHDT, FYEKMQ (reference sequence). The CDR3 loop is CASSLRDFYNEQFF. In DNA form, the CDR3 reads TGTGCCAGCAGCTTACGGGACTTCTACAATGAGCAGTTCTTC.

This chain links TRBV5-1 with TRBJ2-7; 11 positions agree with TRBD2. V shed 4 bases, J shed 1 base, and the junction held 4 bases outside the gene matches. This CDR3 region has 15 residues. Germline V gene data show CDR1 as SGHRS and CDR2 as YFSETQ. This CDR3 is CASSARTSGSYEQYF. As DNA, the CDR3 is TGCGCCAGCAGCGCAAGGACTAGCGGGTCCTACGAGCAGTACTTC.

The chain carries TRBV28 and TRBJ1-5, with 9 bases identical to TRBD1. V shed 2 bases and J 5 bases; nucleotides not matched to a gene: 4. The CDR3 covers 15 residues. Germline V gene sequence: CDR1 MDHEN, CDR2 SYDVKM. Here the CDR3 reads CASSLQGQGHQPQHF. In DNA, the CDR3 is TGTGCCAGCAGTTTACAGGGACAGGGTCATCAGCCCCAGCATTTT.

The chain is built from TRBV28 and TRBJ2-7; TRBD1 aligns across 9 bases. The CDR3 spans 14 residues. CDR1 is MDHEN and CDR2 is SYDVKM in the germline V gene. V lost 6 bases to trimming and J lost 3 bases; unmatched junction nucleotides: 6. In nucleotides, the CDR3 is TGTGCCAGCAGAAAATGGGGACAGGGCTACGAGCAGTACTTC. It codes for CASRKWGQGYEQYF.

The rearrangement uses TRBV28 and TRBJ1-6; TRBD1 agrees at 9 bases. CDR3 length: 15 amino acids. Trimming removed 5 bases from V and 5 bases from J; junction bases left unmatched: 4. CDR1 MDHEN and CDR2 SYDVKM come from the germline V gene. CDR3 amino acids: CASSPGQGHNSPLHF. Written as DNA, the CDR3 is TGTGCCAGCAGTCCGGGACAGGGACATAATTCACCCCTCCACTTT.

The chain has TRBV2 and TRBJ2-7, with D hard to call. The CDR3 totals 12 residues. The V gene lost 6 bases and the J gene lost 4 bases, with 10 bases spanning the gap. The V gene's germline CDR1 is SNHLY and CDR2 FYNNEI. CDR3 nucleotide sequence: TGTGCCAGCAGACCAGAAAGTTACGAGCAGTACTTC. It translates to CASRPESYEQYF.

Written as DNA, the CDR3 is TGTGCCAGCAGCCAGGCTGGTGGTTGGTCTGAAGCTTTCTTT. Encoded protein: CASSQAGGWSEAFF. The chain uses TRBV5-8 and TRBJ1-1; D gene uncertain. The CDR3 runs to 14 residues. Trimming pared 4 bases from V and 6 bases from J, leaving 16 bases between. CDR1 is SGHTS and CDR2 is YDEGEE in the germline V gene.

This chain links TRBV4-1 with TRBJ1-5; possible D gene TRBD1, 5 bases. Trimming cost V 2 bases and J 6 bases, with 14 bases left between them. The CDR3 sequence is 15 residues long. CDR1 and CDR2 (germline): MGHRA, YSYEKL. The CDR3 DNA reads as TGCGCCAGCAGCCAACGCACAGGAATCAGTCAGCCCCAGCATTTT. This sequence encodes CASSQRTGISQPQHF.

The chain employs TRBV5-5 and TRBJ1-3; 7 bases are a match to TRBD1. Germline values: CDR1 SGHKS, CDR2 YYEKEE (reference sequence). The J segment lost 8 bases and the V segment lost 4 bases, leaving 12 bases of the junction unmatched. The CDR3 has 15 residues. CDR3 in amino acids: CASSRLTGTFDTIYF. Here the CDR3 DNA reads TGTGCCAGCAGCCGCCTGACAGGGACCTTTGACACCATATATTTT.

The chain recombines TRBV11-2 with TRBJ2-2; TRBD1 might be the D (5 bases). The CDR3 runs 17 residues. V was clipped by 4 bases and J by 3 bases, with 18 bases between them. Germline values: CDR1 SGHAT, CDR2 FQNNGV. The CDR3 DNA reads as TGTGCCAGCAGCTCATCTGCACGACAGCGTCACACCGGGGAGCTGTTTTTT. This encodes CASSSSARQRHTGELFF. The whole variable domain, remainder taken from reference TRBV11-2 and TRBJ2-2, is EAGVAQSPRYKIIEKRQSVAFWCNPISGHATLYWYQQILGQGPKLLIQFQNNGVVDDSQLPKDRFSAERLKGVDSTLKIQPAKLEDSAVYLCASSSSARQRHTGELFFGEGSRLTVL.

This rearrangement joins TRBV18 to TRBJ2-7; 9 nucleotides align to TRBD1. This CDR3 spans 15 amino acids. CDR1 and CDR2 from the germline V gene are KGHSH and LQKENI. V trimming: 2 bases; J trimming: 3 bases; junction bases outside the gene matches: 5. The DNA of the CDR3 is TGTGCCAGCTCACCAACAAGGACAGGGGACTACGAGCAGTACTTC. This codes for CASSPTRTGDYEQYF.

The CDR3 DNA sequence: TGTGCCAGCAGCTTAGAAGTCCTTACTAGCACAGATACGCAGTATTTT. It is translated as CASSLEVLTSTDTQYF. The chain is built from TRBV7-9 and TRBJ2-3, with D unclear. Germline values: CDR1 SEHNR, CDR2 FQNEAQ (reference sequence). V was trimmed by 1 base and J by 0 bases, leaving 11 bases between them. The CDR3 totals 16 residues.

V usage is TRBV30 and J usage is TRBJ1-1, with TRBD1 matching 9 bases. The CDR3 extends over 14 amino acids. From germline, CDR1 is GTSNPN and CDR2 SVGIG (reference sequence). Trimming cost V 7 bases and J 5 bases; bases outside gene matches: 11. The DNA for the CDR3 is TGTGCCTCTGCCTTTGGGGACAGGGAAACTGAAGCTTTCTTT. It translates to CASAFGDRETEAFF.

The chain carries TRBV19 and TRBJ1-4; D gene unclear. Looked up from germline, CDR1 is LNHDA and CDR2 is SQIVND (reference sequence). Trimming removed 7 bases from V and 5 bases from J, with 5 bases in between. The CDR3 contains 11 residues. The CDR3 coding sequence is TGTGCCAGTACCATGAATGAAAAACTGTTTTTT. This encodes CASTMNEKLFF. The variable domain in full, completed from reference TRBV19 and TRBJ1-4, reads DGGITQSPKYLFRKEGQNVTLSCEQNLNHDAMYWYRQDPGQGLRLIYYSQIVNDFQKGDIAEGYSVSREKKESFPLTVTSAQKNPTAFYLCASTMNEKLFFGSGTQLSVL.

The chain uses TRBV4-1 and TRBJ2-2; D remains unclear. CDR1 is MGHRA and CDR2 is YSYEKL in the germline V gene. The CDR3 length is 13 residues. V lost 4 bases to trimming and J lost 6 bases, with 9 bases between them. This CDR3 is CASSLFPPGELFF. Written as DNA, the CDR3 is TGCGCCAGCAGCCTTTTTCCCCCCGGGGAGCTGTTTTTT.

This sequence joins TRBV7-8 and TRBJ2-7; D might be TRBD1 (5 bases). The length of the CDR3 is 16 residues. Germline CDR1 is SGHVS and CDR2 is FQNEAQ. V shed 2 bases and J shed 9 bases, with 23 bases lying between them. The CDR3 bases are TGTGCCAGCAGCTTACTCGGACAACAACTCTACGAGCGGCAGTACTTC. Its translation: CASSLLGQQLYERQYF.

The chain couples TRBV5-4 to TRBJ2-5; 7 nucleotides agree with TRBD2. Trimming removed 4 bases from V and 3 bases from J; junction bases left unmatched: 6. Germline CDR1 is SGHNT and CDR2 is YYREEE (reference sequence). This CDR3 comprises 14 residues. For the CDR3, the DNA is TGTGCCAGCAGCCACCGGGACTACGAAGAGACCCAGTACTTC. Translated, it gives CASSHRDYEETQYF.

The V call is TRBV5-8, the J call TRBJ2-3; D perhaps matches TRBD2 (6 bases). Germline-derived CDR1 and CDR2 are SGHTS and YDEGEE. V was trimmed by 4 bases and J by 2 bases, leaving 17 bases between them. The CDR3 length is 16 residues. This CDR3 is CASSRGRTPFTDTQYF. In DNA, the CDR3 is TGTGCCAGCAGCAGAGGGAGGACACCCTTCACAGATACGCAGTATTTT.

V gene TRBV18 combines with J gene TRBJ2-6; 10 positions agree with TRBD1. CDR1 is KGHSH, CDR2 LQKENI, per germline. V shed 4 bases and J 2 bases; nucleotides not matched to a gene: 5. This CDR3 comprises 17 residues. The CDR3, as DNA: TGTGCCAGCTCACGGGACAGGGGCCTGACTGGGGCCAACGTCCTGACTTTC. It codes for CASSRDRGLTGANVLTF.